The 29 T cell receptor beta chains below were found in one sample sequenced in a study of blood T cell repertoires in COVID-19. Sequencing was performed with immunoSEQ multiplex PCR; in TCRdb, only in-frame clones are kept and a portion is missing. In the table there are 140,000 to 150,000 clones, around 85% of which are singletons. The sequenced sample was peripheral blood. Every receptor here comes from a woman aged 40 to 50 with active or convalescent COVID-19.

Only a few counts were recorded for this clone. The CDR3 sequence is CASSRQVSYGYTF. The CDR3 bases are TGTGCCAGCTCCCGACAGGTTAGCTATGGCTACACCTTC. V gene TRBV18 combines with J gene TRBJ1-2; D may be TRBD1 (6 bases). The CDR3 is 13 amino acids. Per the germline V gene, CDR1 is KGHSH and CDR2 is LQKENI. V lost 6 bases, J lost 4 bases, and 12 bases lay in between.

This clone was picked up one time. The chain joins TRBV18 to TRBJ1-2, with 9 bases aligning to TRBD1. Germline trimming cut 5 bases from V and 8 bases from J; bases unmatched to any gene: 15. The length of the CDR3 is 16 residues. The germline gives CDR1 KGHSH, CDR2 LQKENI. The CDR3, as DNA: TGTGCCAGCTCATCCATTACGGGACAGGGACCGGGCGGCTACACCTTC. Translation: CASSSITGQGPGGYTF.

The V call is TRBV7-2, the J call TRBJ2-3; 10 nucleotides align to TRBD2. Germline-derived CDR1 and CDR2 are SGHTA and FQGNSA. Trimming cost V 3 bases and J 1 base; bases outside gene matches: 4. The length of the CDR3 is 16 residues. The CDR3 bases are TGTGCCAGCAGCTTGCGGCTAGCGGGAGGCACAGATACGCAGTATTTT. This translates into CASSLRLAGGTDTQYF.

The chain combines TRBV28 with TRBJ1-2; perhaps TRBD1 as D (6 bases). Trimming cost V 8 bases and J 12 bases, with 25 bases left between them. The CDR3 is made up of 14 amino acids. CDR1 MDHEN and CDR2 SYDVKM come from the germline V gene. CDR3 sequence (DNA): TGTGCCAGCCGAGATGTGCCGGGACAAGCGCGAAACACCTTC. This translates into CASRDVPGQARNTF.

V usage is TRBV10-2 and J usage is TRBJ2-2; unclear D gene. The CDR3 is 13 amino acids. In germline, CDR1 is WSHSY, CDR2 SAAADI. V dropped 6 bases and J dropped 6 bases, with 11 bases sitting between them. CDR3 coding DNA: TGCGCCAGCAGCCTTTCGGTCTCCGGGGAGCTGTTTTTT. Protein product: CASSLSVSGELFF.

The rearrangement joins TRBV28 to TRBJ1-5; 9 nucleotides align to TRBD1. Germline lookup yields CDR1 MDHEN and CDR2 SYDVKM. V lost 4 bases, J lost 3 bases, and 7 bases stayed unmatched. CDR3 length: 16 amino acids. The CDR3 protein is CASSSHRTGANQPQHF. The DNA of the CDR3 is TGTGCCAGCAGTTCCCATCGGACAGGGGCCAATCAGCCCCAGCATTTT.

The rearrangement uses TRBV29-1 and TRBJ2-5; tentatively, D is TRBD2 (6 bases). CDR1 is SQVTM and CDR2 is ANQGSEA in the germline V gene. V lost 3 bases and J lost 10, with 9 bases in between. The CDR3 is 10 amino acids. The CDR3 loop is CSVEEGGQYF. CDR3 DNA: TGCAGCGTTGAGGAGGGCGGCCAGTACTTC.

This sequence joins TRBV10-2 and TRBJ1-1, with D perhaps matching TRBD1 (5 bases). The CDR3 runs to 13 residues. Germline CDR1 reads WSHSY; CDR2 reads SAAADI. V shed 8 bases and J shed 4 bases, with 14 bases lying between them. Here the CDR3 DNA reads TGCGCCAGCGGACGTCAGGGTGGCACTGAAGCTTTCTTT. Its translation is CASGRQGGTEAFF.

The CDR3 DNA is TGTGCCAGTAGTATGGGGCGGGGGCCCAATGAGCAGTTCTTC. It specifies CASSMGRGPNEQFF. This rearrangement joins TRBV19 to TRBJ2-1, with D possibly TRBD2 on 7 matching bases. This CDR3 spans 14 amino acids. Germline V CDR1 and CDR2: LNHDA, SQIVND (reference sequence). With 3 bases removed from V and 6 bases from J, the gap between germline ends came to 12 bases.

The rearrangement links TRBV11-3 to TRBJ2-1, with D perhaps matching TRBD1 (6 bases). CDR1 SGHNT and CDR2 YENEEA come from the germline V gene. The CDR3 extends over 17 amino acids. Deletions cut 1 base from V and 5 bases from J, with 18 bases between. The CDR3 loop is CASSLVAGRGPDNEQFF. The CDR3 coding sequence is TGTGCCAGCAGCTTAGTCGCGGGCAGGGGCCCTGACAATGAGCAGTTCTTC.

This clone was recorded only once. The chain has TRBV5-1 and TRBJ2-3; TRBD2 agrees at 10 bases. Germline lookup yields CDR1 SGHRS and CDR2 YFSETQ. The CDR3 has 16 residues. Unmatched junction bases numbered 7, after V lost 6 bases and J lost 0 bases. CDR3 sequence reads: CASKPGLATSTDTQYF. CDR3 DNA: TGCGCCAGCAAACCGGGACTAGCGACTAGCACAGATACGCAGTATTTT.

The genes are TRBV6-5 and TRBJ2-7; D gene uncertain. Germline assignment: CDR1 MNHEY and CDR2 SVGAGI. Trimming removed 6 bases at V and 2 bases at J, with 11 bases between. CDR3 length: 13 residues. The CDR3 DNA follows: TGTGCCAGCAGCATCTCTGAGCCCTACGAGCAGTACTTC. Protein sequence: CASSISEPYEQYF.

The chain is built from TRBV3-1 (or the pseudogene TRBV3-2) and TRBJ1-5; no reliable D call. Deletions cut 4 bases from V and 6 bases from J, with 10 bases between. The germline CDR1 and CDR2 sequences are LGHDT and YNNKEL (reference sequence). The CDR3 length is 13 residues. CDR3 amino acids: CASSPTARQPQHF. As DNA, the CDR3 is TGTGCCAGCAGCCCCACTGCGCGTCAGCCCCAGCATTTT.

This clone has a single count. The chain joins TRBV19 to TRBJ2-1, with D tentatively TRBD2 (7 bases). V shed 4 bases and J shed 9 bases, with 16 bases lying between them. This CDR3 spans 14 amino acids. In germline, CDR1 is LNHDA, CDR2 SQIVND (reference sequence). The CDR3 protein is CASSKGEGLGEQFF. CDR3 in DNA: TGTGCCAGTAGTAAGGGGGAGGGCCTAGGTGAGCAGTTCTTC. Complete variable domain (other parts from reference TRBV19 and TRBJ2-1): DGGITQSPKYLFRKEGQNVTLSCEQNLNHDAMYWYRQDPGQGLRLIYYSQIVNDFQKGDIAEGYSVSREKKESFPLTVTSAQKNPTAFYLCASSKGEGLGEQFFGPGTRLTVL.

V gene TRBV10-3 combines with J gene TRBJ1-2; 9 nucleotides match TRBD1. Per the germline V gene, CDR1 is ENHRY and CDR2 is SYGVKD. CDR3 length equals 14 residues. Trimming cost V 11 bases and J 8 bases; bases outside gene matches: 15. The CDR3 DNA follows: TGTGCCTCGGGCCCCCCGGGACAGGGTGGCGGCTACACCTTC. This translates into CASGPPGQGGGYTF.

The chain combines TRBV20-1 with TRBJ2-1, with 8 bases fitting TRBD2. The CDR3 runs to 14 residues. J lost 1 base, V lost 3 bases, and 2 bases had no gene match. CDR1 and CDR2 (germline): DFQATT, SNEGSKA (reference sequence). CDR3 loop: CSASRGGSYNEQFF. The CDR3 DNA reads as TGCAGTGCTAGTCGGGGGGGGTCCTACAATGAGCAGTTCTTC.

This sequence joins TRBV10-3 and TRBJ2-7; D may be TRBD1 (6 bases). The germline V gene has CDR1 ENHRY and CDR2 SYGVKD. Trimming shortened V by 5 bases and J by 2 bases, and 7 bases separated the two germline ends. The CDR3 length is 12 residues. DNA for the CDR3: TGTGCCATCAGTCGGGACACCTACGAGCAGTACTTC. Translated: CAISRDTYEQYF.

The chain joins TRBV3-1 (or the pseudogene TRBV3-2) to TRBJ2-7; tentatively, D is TRBD1 (8 bases). The CDR3 loop spans 16 amino acids. V lost 4 bases, J lost 2 bases, and 18 bases lay in between. CDR1 is LGHDT, CDR2 YNNKEL, per germline (reference sequence). The CDR3 region is CASSRPDREGAYEQYF. Written as DNA, the CDR3 is TGTGCCAGCAGCCGCCCGGACAGGGAGGGAGCCTACGAGCAGTACTTC.

The chain has TRBV5-1 and TRBJ1-2, with 7 positions matching TRBD1. Germline V lookup: CDR1 SGHRS, CDR2 YFSETQ. Trimming took 4 bases from V and 2 from J; bases not matched to a gene: 2. The CDR3 covers 13 residues. CDR3 protein: CASSRGQNYGYTF. For the CDR3, the DNA is TGCGCCAGCAGCCGGGGACAGAACTATGGCTACACCTTC.

V usage is TRBV27 and J usage is TRBJ2-3; D remains ambiguous. The CDR3 length is 18 residues. Germline CDR1 reads MNHEY; CDR2 reads SMNVEV (reference sequence). V lost 0 bases, J lost 8 bases, and 24 bases lay in between. Here the CDR3 reads CASSLSEELAPWVVTQYF. CDR3 in DNA: TGTGCCAGCAGTTTATCCGAGGAATTGGCGCCCTGGGTAGTTACGCAGTATTTT.

V and J are TRBV18 and TRBJ2-3; 8 bases are a match to TRBD1. Germline lookup yields CDR1 KGHSH and CDR2 LQKENI. Germline trimming cut 4 bases from V and 6 bases from J; bases unmatched to any gene: 6. The CDR3 runs to 14 residues. CDR3 in amino acids: CASSRDRGFDTQYF. CDR3 coding DNA: TGTGCCAGCTCACGAGACAGGGGTTTCGATACGCAGTATTTT.

The chain carries TRBV6-5 and TRBJ1-4; TRBD1 matches at 7 bases. The ends lost 8 bases at V and 9 bases at J; junction bases unmatched: 3. The CDR3 spans 11 residues. The V gene's germline CDR1 is MNHEY and CDR2 SVGAGI. CDR3 loop: CASRQGQKLFF. CDR3 coding DNA: TGTGCCAGCCGACAGGGCCAAAAACTGTTTTTT.

This chain links TRBV27 with TRBJ2-7; 7 bases are shared with TRBD1. CDR3 length: 17 residues. J lost 3 bases, V lost 5 bases, and 16 bases had no gene match. The germline V gene has CDR1 MNHEY and CDR2 SMNVEV (reference sequence). CDR3 in DNA: TGTGCCAGCAGTCCCCATTCCAGGGGGAATTGGCACTACGAGCAGTACTTC. Its translation: CASSPHSRGNWHYEQYF.

This clone was picked up a small number of times. As DNA, the CDR3 is TGTGCCAGCAGCCGGGGGGCAGCGAACACCGGGGAGCTGTTTTTT. It specifies CASSRGAANTGELFF. The chain carries TRBV9 and TRBJ2-2, with a weak D call TRBD2 (7 bases). V was cut by 4 bases and J by 0 bases, with 10 bases left in between. Germline values: CDR1 SGDLS, CDR2 YYNGEE. The CDR3 covers 15 residues.

The chain links TRBV10-1 to TRBJ2-2, with D perhaps matching TRBD1 (5 bases). The germline V and J ends were trimmed by 2 bases and 1 base, with 8 bases remaining between them. The CDR3 sequence is 15 residues long. The germline gives CDR1 WNHNN, CDR2 SYGVQD (reference sequence). The CDR3 nucleotides are TGCGCCAGCAGTGAGATGACAGAGAACACCGGGGAGCTGTTTTTT. As protein: CASSEMTENTGELFF.

The V call is TRBV5-1, the J call TRBJ2-1; TRBD1 matches 9 bases. This CDR3 contains 15 residues. V trimming: 2 bases; J trimming: 6 bases; junction bases outside the gene matches: 6. Germline loops: CDR1 SGHRS, CDR2 YFSETQ. CDR3 in amino acids: CASSFGDRDRNEQFF. In nucleotides, the CDR3 is TGCGCCAGCAGCTTTGGGGACAGGGACCGCAATGAGCAGTTCTTC.

The chain carries TRBV28 and TRBJ1-2; D perhaps matches TRBD1 (6 bases). Between the trimmed V and J ends, which lost 10 bases and 4 bases, there was a span of 19 bases. Germline CDR1 and CDR2: MDHEN and SYDVKM. The CDR3 spans 14 residues. CDR3 sequence reads: CAITIPQGTYGYTF. CDR3 DNA: TGTGCCATTACCATACCACAGGGAACCTATGGCTACACCTTC.

The rearrangement links TRBV9 to TRBJ1-2; 7 nucleotides line up with TRBD1. The CDR3 extends over 14 amino acids. Germline-derived CDR1 and CDR2 are SGDLS and YYNGEE. V lost 4 bases, J lost 0 bases, and 3 bases stayed unmatched. CDR3 residues: CASSSTGANYGYTF. The DNA of the CDR3 is TGTGCCAGCAGCTCCACAGGGGCTAACTATGGCTACACCTTC.

The chain joins TRBV3-1 (or the pseudogene TRBV3-2) to TRBJ1-1, with unresolved D. Per germline, CDR1 LGHDT and CDR2 YNNKEL (reference sequence). The V end lost 4 bases, the J end lost 1 base, and 22 bases lay between the germline ends. The CDR3 consists of 18 residues. This CDR3 is CASSRGETRRDPNTEAFF. The CDR3 DNA reads TGTGCCAGCAGCCGCGGGGAGACCCGGAGAGACCCGAACACTGAAGCTTTCTTT.